This T cell receptor beta chain was sequenced in a study of T cell responses to AZD1222 COVID-19 vaccine. The repertoire was sequenced with immunoSEQ multiplex PCR; TCRdb's copy has only in-frame clones and lacks some. The table records under 170,000 clones, more than 85% of them present only once. As regards this clone: The antigen remains undetermined.

The study's findings and limits: Repertoire sampling occurred only after the peak T cell response. As reported, nearly half of all spike-specific TCRs target variant regions that are unmutated. Breadth and depth of Spike-specific TCRs rose after two AZD1222 doses.

This CDR3 comprises 14 residues. CDR1 and CDR2 from the germline V gene are SGHNT and YENEEA. V was pared by 0 bases and J by 4 bases, with 9 bases between. Sequences were derived from peripheral blood, sampled 28 days after the second AZD1222 dose. The chain recombines TRBV11-3 with TRBJ1-1, with TRBD1 as a possible D gene (5 bases). The sequence derives from an adult who received the AZD1222 COVID-19 vaccine. This CDR3 is CASSLDVGGTEAFF. CDR3 sequence (DNA): TGTGCCAGCAGCTTAGATGTCGGGGGCACTGAAGCTTTCTTT. Together with reference TRBV11-3 and TRBJ1-1, the CDR3 gives the full variable domain: EAGVVQSPRYKIIEKKQPVAFWCNPISGHNTLYWYLQNLGQGPELLIRYENEEAVDDSQLPKDRFSAERLKGVDSTLKIQPAELGDSAVYLCASSLDVGGTEAFFGQGTRLTVV.